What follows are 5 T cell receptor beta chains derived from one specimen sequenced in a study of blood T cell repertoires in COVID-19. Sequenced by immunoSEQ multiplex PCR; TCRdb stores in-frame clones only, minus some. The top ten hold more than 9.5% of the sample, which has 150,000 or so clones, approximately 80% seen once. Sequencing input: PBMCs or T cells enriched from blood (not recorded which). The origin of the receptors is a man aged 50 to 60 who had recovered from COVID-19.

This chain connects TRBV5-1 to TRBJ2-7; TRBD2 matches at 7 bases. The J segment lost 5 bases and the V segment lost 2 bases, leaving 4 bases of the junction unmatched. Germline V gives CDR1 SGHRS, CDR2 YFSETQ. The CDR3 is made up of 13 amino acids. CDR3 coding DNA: TGCGCCAGCAGCTTAGAGGGGAGGGACGAGCAGTACTTC. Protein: CASSLEGRDEQYF.

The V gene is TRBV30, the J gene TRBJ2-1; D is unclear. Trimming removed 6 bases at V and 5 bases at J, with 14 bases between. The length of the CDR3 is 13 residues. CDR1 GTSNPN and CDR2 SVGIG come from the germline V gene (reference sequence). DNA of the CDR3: TGTGCCTGTCGGTTCCGAAGAGACAATGAGCAGTTCTTC. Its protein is CACRFRRDNEQFF.

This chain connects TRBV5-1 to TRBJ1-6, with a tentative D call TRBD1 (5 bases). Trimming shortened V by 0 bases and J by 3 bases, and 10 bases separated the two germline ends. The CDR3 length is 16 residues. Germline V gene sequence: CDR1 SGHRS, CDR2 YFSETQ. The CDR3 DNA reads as TGCGCCAGCAGCTTGGTGTCAGGGCACTATAATTCACCCCTCCACTTT. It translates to CASSLVSGHYNSPLHF.

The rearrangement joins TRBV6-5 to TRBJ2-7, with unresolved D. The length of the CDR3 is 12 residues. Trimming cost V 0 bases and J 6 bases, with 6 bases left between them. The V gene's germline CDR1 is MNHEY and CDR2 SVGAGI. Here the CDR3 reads CASSYSTGEQYF. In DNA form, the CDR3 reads TGTGCCAGCAGTTACTCGACGGGCGAGCAGTACTTC.

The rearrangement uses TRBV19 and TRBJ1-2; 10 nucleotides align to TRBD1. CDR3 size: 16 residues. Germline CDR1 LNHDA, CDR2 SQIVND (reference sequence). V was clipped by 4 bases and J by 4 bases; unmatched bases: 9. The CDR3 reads CASSTGTGARAYGYTF. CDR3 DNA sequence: TGTGCCAGTAGTACCGGGACAGGGGCGAGAGCCTATGGCTACACCTTC.